These 25 T cell receptor beta chains originate from one sample sequenced in a study of T cells in Graves' hyperthyroidism and ophthalmopathy. There were TCR beta CDR3 regions amplified from RNA transcripts. The HTBI primer set drove a first-round RT-PCR of the TCR CDR3. TCRdb ran MiXCR on the multiplex PCR reads and lists one entry per CDR3 protein. The table lists more than 350,000 distinct CDR3 sequences, around 15% of them singletons. Input material: blood. Source of these receptors: a woman aged 55-75 years with Graves' ophthalmopathy.

This clonotype has only a few counts. The chain combines TRBV5-5 with TRBJ2-7; TRBD1 is a possible D gene (6 bases). Germline-derived CDR1 and CDR2 are SGHKS and YYEKEE (reference sequence). Trimming removed 2 bases at V and 4 bases at J, with 16 bases between. This CDR3 has 15 residues. In DNA form, the CDR3 reads TGTGCCAGCAGCTTCCAGGGGATAACCTCTTACGAGCAGTACTTC. It encodes CASSFQGITSYEQYF.

This chain connects TRBV30 to TRBJ1-6; D possibly corresponds to TRBD1 (5 bases). Germline V lookup: CDR1 GTSNPN, CDR2 SVGIG (reference sequence). V was shortened by 0 bases and J by 9 bases, with 9 bases between the two germline ends. The CDR3 runs 13 residues. CDR3 amino acids: CAWSVGGTSPLHF. DNA for the CDR3: TGTGCCTGGAGTGTTGGGGGGACTTCACCCCTCCACTTT.

This clonotype was seen a few times. This chain joins TRBV6-1 and TRBJ1-1; D gene unclear. The CDR3 covers 13 residues. Germline V gives CDR1 MNHNS, CDR2 SASEGT. V lost 2 bases, J lost 5 bases, and 9 bases lay in between. The CDR3 protein is CASSEFSYTEAFF. In DNA, the CDR3 is TGTGCCAGCAGTGAATTCTCTTATACTGAAGCTTTCTTT.

At least ten counts were recorded for this clonotype. The J gene is TRBJ2-3, the V gene TRBV28, with 14 bases that match TRBD2. The J segment lost 1 base and the V segment lost 6 bases, leaving 9 bases of the junction unmatched. CDR1 and CDR2 from the germline V gene are MDHEN and SYDVKM. CDR3 length: 18 residues. CDR3 bases: TGTGCCAGCAGCCGATCAGGGACTAGCGGGAGTGGCACAGATACGCAGTATTTT. It encodes CASSRSGTSGSGTDTQYF.

Comments on this clonotype: One end of the junction is discordant with germline, which a read error may explain. The chain uses TRBV24-1 and TRBJ2-5; D might be TRBD1 (7 bases). The CDR3 covers 17 residues. Per the germline V gene, CDR1 is KGHDR and CDR2 is SFDVKD. CDR3 bases: TGTGCCACCAGTGGTCCTCGACAGGGAACTAGCTTGGGGACCCGGTACTTC. Protein: CATSGPRQGTSLGTRYF.

This clonotype was seen ten or more times. The genes are TRBV7-2 and TRBJ2-4, with D possibly TRBD1 on 5 matching bases. Germline-derived CDR1 and CDR2 are SGHTA and FQGNSA. This CDR3 comprises 15 residues. Trimming pared 5 bases from V and 7 bases from J, leaving 18 bases between. Here the CDR3 reads CASSPVMAQGNIQYF. CDR3 DNA: TGTGCCAGCAGCCCCGTGATGGCCCAGGGTAACATTCAGTACTTC. Looking up the rest from reference TRBV7-2 and TRBJ2-4 gives the full variable domain: GAGVSQSPSNKVTEKGKDVELRCDPISGHTALYWYRQSLGQGLEFLIYFQGNSAPDKSGLPSDRFSAERTGGSVSTLTIQRTQQEDSAVYLCASSPVMAQGNIQYFGAGTRLSVL.

This clonotype was picked up a small number of times. CDR3 region: CASSYLAILDGDTEAFF. The CDR3 DNA reads as TGTGCCAGCAGTTACTTGGCGATTTTGGACGGAGACACTGAAGCTTTCTTT. The chain joins TRBV6-5 to TRBJ1-1, with unresolved D. The V end lost 1 base, the J end lost 3 bases, and 18 bases lay between the germline ends. Per the germline V gene, CDR1 is MNHEY and CDR2 is SVGAGI. CDR3 size: 17 residues.

This clonotype was counted at least ten times. The rearrangement links TRBV4-1 to TRBJ1-1, with a weak D call TRBD1 (6 bases). The V gene lost 1 base and the J gene lost 3 bases, with 12 bases spanning the gap. Germline loops: CDR1 MGHRA, CDR2 YSYEKL. The CDR3 extends over 15 amino acids. The CDR3 region is CASSQAPTGYTEAFF. The CDR3 DNA is TGCGCCAGCAGCCAAGCGCCAACAGGGTACACTGAAGCTTTCTTT.

This clonotype showed up many times. The chain recombines TRBV11-2 with TRBJ2-1; TRBD1 matches 7 bases. The V gene end was trimmed by 5 bases and the J gene end by 1 base; junction bases not matched to a gene: 8. Germline V gene sequence: CDR1 SGHAT, CDR2 FQNNGV. The CDR3 is 16 amino acids. The CDR3, as DNA: TGTGCCAGCAGCGTCCGACAGGGCATTTCCTACAATGAGCAGTTCTTC. It specifies CASSVRQGISYNEQFF.

There are many counts of this clonotype. The chain recombines TRBV5-1 with TRBJ1-1; D is perhaps TRBD1 (6 bases). CDR1 is SGHRS and CDR2 is YFSETQ in the germline V gene. V lost 7 bases to trimming and J lost 0 bases, with 13 bases between them. The CDR3 has 14 residues. CDR3 residues: CASVGDNLNTEAFF. CDR3 bases: TGCGCCAGCGTAGGGGACAATTTGAACACTGAAGCTTTCTTT.

The genes are TRBV9 and TRBJ1-2; D remains ambiguous. This CDR3 comprises 13 residues. The germline V gene has CDR1 SGDLS and CDR2 YYNGEE. Deletions cut 4 bases from V and 3 bases from J, with 10 bases between. CDR3: CASSTNGDYGYTF. Here the CDR3 DNA reads TGTGCCAGCAGCACGAATGGGGACTATGGCTACACCTTC.

In its sample, this clonotype was seen a few times. The chain employs TRBV2 and TRBJ2-3; D is ambiguous. This CDR3 comprises 13 residues. V was clipped by 5 bases and J by 0 bases, with 6 bases between them. Germline V gene sequence: CDR1 SNHLY, CDR2 FYNNEI. The CDR3 nucleotides read TGTGCCAGCAGTCACCCTAGCACAGATACGCAGTATTTT. Translation gives CASSHPSTDTQYF.

This clonotype occurred a few times. This chain links TRBV6-1 with TRBJ2-5; D gene unclear. This CDR3 comprises 10 residues. V lost 2 bases to trimming and J lost 13 bases, with 8 bases between them. Germline loops: CDR1 MNHNS, CDR2 SASEGT. The CDR3 nucleotides read TGTGCCAGCAGTGAACGGGTTGCGTACTTC. This translates into CASSERVAYF.

There are many counts of this clonotype. This sequence joins TRBV12-3 or TRBV12-4 and TRBJ1-1, with D perhaps matching TRBD1 (6 bases). The CDR3 extends over 15 amino acids. Trimming shortened V by 4 bases and J by 1 base, and 13 bases separated the two germline ends. CDR3 DNA sequence: TGTGCCAGCAGTTCCCCCTCGGGACAGAACACTGAAGCTTTCTTT. Its translation is CASSSPSGQNTEAFF.

This chain uses TRBV5-1 with TRBJ2-7, with a possible D match to TRBD2 (6 bases). The CDR3 contains 15 residues. CDR1 and CDR2 (germline): SGHRS, YFSETQ. The V gene lost 6 bases and the J gene lost 2 bases, with 18 bases spanning the gap. The CDR3 is CASTFSGESPYEQYF. CDR3 in DNA: TGCGCCAGCACTTTTTCGGGGGAGTCCCCCTACGAGCAGTACTTC. The variable domain in full, with the rest retrieved from reference TRBV5-1 and TRBJ2-7, is KAGVTQTPRYLIKTRGQQVTLSCSPISGHRSVSWYQQTPGQGLQFLFEYFSETQRNKGNFPGRFSGRQFSNSRSEMNVSTLELGDSALYLCASTFSGESPYEQYFGPGTRLTVT.

The genes are TRBV20-1 and TRBJ1-6; TRBD1 might be the D (5 bases). From germline, CDR1 is DFQATT and CDR2 SNEGSKA (reference sequence). V lost 4 bases to trimming and J lost 7 bases, with 8 bases between them. The CDR3 spans 12 residues. The chain's CDR3 is CSANRLNSPLHF. The CDR3 DNA follows: TGCAGTGCTAACAGGCTCAATTCACCCCTCCACTTT.

This clonotype appeared a few times. This chain links TRBV5-6 with TRBJ1-6; D gene uncertain. With 0 bases removed from V and 9 bases from J, the gap between germline ends came to 10 bases. The V gene's germline CDR1 is SGHDT and CDR2 YYEEEE. The CDR3 runs 14 residues. CDR3 region: CASSLGGSSSPLHF. The CDR3 DNA sequence: TGTGCCAGCAGCTTGGGGGGAAGCTCTTCACCCCTCCACTTT.

This clonotype was counted many times. The chain uses TRBV7-8 and TRBJ2-5, with a weak D call TRBD1 (6 bases). The V and J ends lost 0 bases and 5 bases respectively, with 13 bases between them. Per the germline V gene, CDR1 is SGHVS and CDR2 is FQNEAQ. The CDR3 spans 15 residues. CDR3 protein: CASSLAWGQGETQYF. As DNA, the CDR3 is TGTGCCAGCAGCTTAGCGTGGGGGCAAGGGGAGACCCAGTACTTC.

The chain uses TRBV6-1 and TRBJ2-3; 12 bases match TRBD2. With 6 bases clipped from V and 4 bases from J, the junction kept 8 bases outside the gene matches. There are 16 residues in the CDR3. Germline V lookup: CDR1 MNHNS, CDR2 SASEGT. The CDR3 sequence is CASSRLAGEGADTQYF. CDR3 nucleotide sequence: TGTGCCAGCAGCCGACTAGCGGGAGAAGGGGCAGATACGCAGTATTTT.

This clonotype was picked up many times. Germline is not matched at one junction end, which may reflect a read error. The CDR3 DNA is TGTGCCAGCTCATCACCCCAGGGTAGGGCAGAGACCCAGTACTTC. Translation: CASSSPQGRAETQYF. This rearrangement joins TRBV18 to TRBJ2-5; maybe TRBD1 (5 bases). Per the germline V gene, CDR1 is KGHSH and CDR2 is LQKENI. The CDR3 contains 15 residues.

Ten or more counts support this clonotype. The chain has TRBV5-1 and TRBJ1-2, with 10 bases aligning to TRBD1. Germline CDR1 SGHRS, CDR2 YFSETQ. Trimming at V came to 4 bases and at J to 4 bases, leaving 4 bases not matched to a gene. The CDR3 consists of 14 residues. CDR3 sequence: CASSRDRGTYGYTF. The CDR3 DNA reads as TGCGCCAGCAGCCGGGACAGGGGAACCTATGGCTACACCTTC.

This clonotype was counted at least ten times. The chain couples TRBV28 to TRBJ1-1; 7 bases align to TRBD1. Germline trimming cut 7 bases from V and 1 base from J; bases unmatched to any gene: 3. The CDR3 runs 13 residues. Per the germline V gene, CDR1 is MDHEN and CDR2 is SYDVKM. DNA of the CDR3: TGTGCCAGCATGGCAGGGGGGAACACTGAAGCTTTCTTT. Its protein is CASMAGGNTEAFF.

This clonotype was counted ten times or more. The gene calls are TRBV7-2 and TRBJ2-7, with D maybe TRBD1 (5 bases). The V end was cut by 3 bases, the J end by 3 bases, with 15 bases between. This CDR3 is built from 15 residues. Germline CDR1 reads SGHTA; CDR2 reads FQGNSA. The CDR3: CASSLSVGANYEQYF. CDR3 nucleotides: TGTGCCAGCAGCTTGAGCGTTGGGGCGAACTACGAGCAGTACTTC.

The chain couples TRBV19 to TRBJ1-4, with D perhaps TRBD1 (6 bases). Per the germline V gene, CDR1 is LNHDA and CDR2 is SQIVND (reference sequence). The CDR3 runs 14 residues. Trimming took off 6 bases at V and 4 bases at J, with 12 bases between the two ends. CDR3 in amino acids: CASRSTGGNEKLFF. As DNA, the CDR3 is TGTGCCAGTAGATCGACAGGCGGTAATGAAAAACTGTTTTTT.

A note on this clonotype: One end of the junction is discordant with germline, which a read error may explain. This rearrangement joins TRBV20-1 to TRBJ2-2; the match to TRBD2 covers 10 bases. Per germline, CDR1 DFQATT and CDR2 SNEGSKA (reference sequence). The CDR3 is 17 residues long. The CDR3 spells CSARDQLGLANTGELFF. The CDR3 bases are TGCAGTGCTAGAGACCAGCTGGGACTAGCGAACACCGGGGAACTGTTTTTT.